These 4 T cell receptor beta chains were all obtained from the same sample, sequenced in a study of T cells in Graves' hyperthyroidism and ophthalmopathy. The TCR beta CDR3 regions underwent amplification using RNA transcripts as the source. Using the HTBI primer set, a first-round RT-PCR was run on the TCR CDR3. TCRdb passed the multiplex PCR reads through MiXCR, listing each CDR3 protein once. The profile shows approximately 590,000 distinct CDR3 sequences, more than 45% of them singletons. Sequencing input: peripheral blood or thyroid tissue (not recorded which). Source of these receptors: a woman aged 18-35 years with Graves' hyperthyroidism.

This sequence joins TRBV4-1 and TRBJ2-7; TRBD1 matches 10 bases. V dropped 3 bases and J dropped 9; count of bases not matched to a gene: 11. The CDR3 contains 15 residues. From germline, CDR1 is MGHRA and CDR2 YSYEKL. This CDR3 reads CASSQDGTGEDVQYF. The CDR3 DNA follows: TGCGCCAGCAGCCAGGATGGGACAGGGGAGGACGTGCAGTACTTC.

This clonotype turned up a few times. The CDR3, as DNA: TGTGCCAGCAGTGTCGGGTTCAGCTCTGGAAACACCATATATTTT. Translating gives CASSVGFSSGNTIYF. The chain uses TRBV2 and TRBJ1-3; D gene ambiguous. This CDR3 region has 15 residues. CDR1 and CDR2 from the germline V gene are SNHLY and FYNNEI. V was cut by 4 bases and J by 0 bases, with 10 bases left in between.

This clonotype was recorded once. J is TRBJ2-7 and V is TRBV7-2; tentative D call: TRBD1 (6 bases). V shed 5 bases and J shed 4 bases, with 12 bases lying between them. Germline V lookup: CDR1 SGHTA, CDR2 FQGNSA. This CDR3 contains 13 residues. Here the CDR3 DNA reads TGTGCCAGCAGCGGCGGACAGTTTTACGAGCAGTACTTC. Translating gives CASSGGQFYEQYF.

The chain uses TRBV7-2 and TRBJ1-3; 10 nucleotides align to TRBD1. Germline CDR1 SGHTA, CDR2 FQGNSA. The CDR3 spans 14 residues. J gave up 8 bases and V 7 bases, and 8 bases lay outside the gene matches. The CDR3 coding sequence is TGTGCCAGCACCATCGTCGGGACAGGGGACACCATATATTTT. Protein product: CASTIVGTGDTIYF. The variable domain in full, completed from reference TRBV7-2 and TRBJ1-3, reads GAGVSQSPSNKVTEKGKDVELRCDPISGHTALYWYRQSLGQGLEFLIYFQGNSAPDKSGLPSDRFSAERTGGSVSTLTIQRTQQEDSAVYLCASTIVGTGDTIYFGEGSWLTVV.